Listed here is a single T cell receptor (beta chain). Germline CDR1 and CDR2: MGHRA and YSYEKL. Unmatched junction bases numbered 12, after V lost 1 base and J lost 6 bases. There are 18 residues in the CDR3. This record comes from a study of blood T cells in healthy people across ages. With a J-beta primer mix and a sample-barcoded 5' primer, a second PCR ran roughly 6 to 11 cycles. MiXCR, applied by TCRdb to the 5' RACE reads, yields one record per CDR3 protein. The sample lists about 1,500,000 distinct CDR3 sequences, approximately 30% occurring once. Specimen: blood. This chain uses TRBV4-1 with TRBJ2-1; 10 bases fit TRBD1. The clonotype originates from a woman in her twenties or thirties in good health. CDR3 region: CASSQVDRQGARGNEQFF. CDR3 sequence (DNA): TGCGCCAGCAGCCAAGTGGATAGACAGGGGGCGCGGGGCAATGAGCAGTTCTTC.